This T cell receptor beta chain was identified during a study of blood T cell repertoires in COVID-19. Here immunoSEQ multiplex PCR was the method, and the copy in TCRdb shows in-frame clones only, minus some. The sample carries roughly 150,000 clones, 70% to 90% recorded once. The CDR3 is made up of 14 amino acids. CDR1 is LNHNV and CDR2 is YYDKDF in the germline V gene (reference sequence). V gave up 3 bases and J gave up 8 bases; unmatched junction bases: 7. Sample: peripheral blood. This sequence originates from a man aged 50-59 years who had recovered from COVID-19. The rearrangement joins TRBV15 to TRBJ1-2; TRBD1 matches 9 bases. The CDR3 protein is CATSSGDREVGYTF. The DNA for the CDR3 is TGTGCCACCAGCAGTGGGGACAGGGAGGTGGGCTACACCTTC. Based on the CDR3 plus reference TRBV15 and TRBJ1-2, the full variable domain is DAMVIQNPRYQVTQFGKPVTLSCSQTLNHNVMYWYQQKSSQAPKLLFHYYDKDFNNEADTPDNFQSRRPNTSFCFLDIRSPGLGDTAMYLCATSSGDREVGYTFGSGTRLTVV.